The 32 T cell receptor beta chains listed next were all sequenced from one sample in a study of persistence of HIV-infected CD4 T cells. Cells were stimulated with overlapping HIV-1 Gag 15-mer peptides. CD40L-negative CD69-negative CD45RO-high memory CD4+ T cells were sorted as populations depleted of antigen-responding cells. No antigen has been assigned to these receptors. This was the immunoSEQ version 4 assay in survey mode. Sequenced by immunoSEQ multiplex PCR; TCRdb stores in-frame clones only, minus some. The table has about 64,000 clones, over 60% seen once; the top ten hold roughly 1.8%. Source: CD4+ T cells sorted from PBMCs after approximately 19-hour stimulation, taken from a patient who received antiretroviral therapy. These TCRs come from an adult man with HIV who was CMV-seropositive.

This clone was detected once. The chain joins TRBV28 to TRBJ2-1; no reliable D call. The V gene's germline CDR1 is MDHEN and CDR2 SYDVKM. V lost 3 bases, J lost 9 bases, and 6 bases lay in between. The length of the CDR3 is 11 residues. In DNA form, the CDR3 reads TGTGCCAGCAGTTTTAGTATTGAGCAGTTCTTC. This gives the protein CASSFSIEQFF.

The V and J genes are TRBV18 and TRBJ2-6; D gene unclear. The germline V gene has CDR1 KGHSH and CDR2 LQKENI. The V end was cut by 2 bases, the J end by 0 bases, with 14 bases between. The CDR3 runs to 18 residues. The CDR3, as DNA: TGTGCCAGCTCACCAAAGGCCGATTTCAGCTCTGGGGCCAACGTCCTGACTTTC. As protein: CASSPKADFSSGANVLTF.

The rearrangement links TRBV28 to TRBJ2-1; D is possibly TRBD1 (6 bases). The V gene's germline CDR1 is MDHEN and CDR2 SYDVKM. V lost 5 bases, J lost 9 bases, and 14 bases lay in between. The CDR3 is 13 residues long. CDR3 sequence: CASSPTGMAEQFF. The CDR3, as DNA: TGTGCCAGCAGTCCTACAGGGATGGCTGAGCAGTTCTTC.

This clone showed up just a few times. This sequence joins TRBV4-2 and TRBJ1-6; 9 bases fit TRBD1. This CDR3 has 17 amino acids. Trimming took 1 base from V and 1 from J; bases not matched to a gene: 2. Germline CDR1 reads LGHNA; CDR2 reads YNFKEQ. The CDR3 here is CASSQGQGGSYNSPLHF. The CDR3 DNA reads TGTGCCAGCAGCCAAGGACAGGGGGGGTCCTATAATTCACCCCTCCACTTT.

The chain couples TRBV4-1 to TRBJ1-4; a possible D gene is TRBD1 (6 bases). The length of the CDR3 is 17 residues. V was cut by 0 bases and J by 8 bases, with 19 bases left in between. The V gene's germline CDR1 is MGHRA and CDR2 YSYEKL. CDR3 amino acids: CASSQEGFWGGDEKLFF. The CDR3, as DNA: TGCGCCAGCAGCCAAGAGGGGTTTTGGGGGGGCGACGAAAAACTGTTTTTT.

The V gene is TRBV4-2, the J gene TRBJ1-6, with a weak D call TRBD1 (6 bases). V lost 0 bases to trimming and J lost 13 bases, with 19 bases between them. Germline values: CDR1 LGHNA, CDR2 YNFKEQ. CDR3 length: 16 amino acids. CDR3 residues: CASSQDPATGSSPLHF. The CDR3 DNA reads as TGTGCCAGCAGCCAAGACCCTGCTACAGGGTCGTCTCCCCTCCACTTT.

This sequence joins TRBV19 and TRBJ1-5; a possible D gene is TRBD1 (6 bases). Trimming removed 8 bases at V and 1 base at J, with 18 bases between. The CDR3 length is 16 residues. CDR1 is LNHDA, CDR2 SQIVND, per germline (reference sequence). The CDR3 region is CASADPRGGSNQPQHF. CDR3 in DNA: TGTGCCAGTGCCGACCCCAGGGGAGGAAGCAATCAGCCCCAGCATTTT.

The gene calls are TRBV5-6 and TRBJ2-1; 11 bases match TRBD2. Germline CDR1 and CDR2: SGHDT and YYEEEE. J was trimmed by 7 bases and V by 1 base; bases with no gene match: 4. The CDR3 runs 15 residues. CDR3 sequence: CASSLLAGGQNEQFF. CDR3 DNA: TGTGCCAGCAGCTTGTTAGCGGGGGGGCAGAATGAGCAGTTCTTC.

This clone was detected a few times. The V and J genes are TRBV28 and TRBJ1-4, with D unclear. CDR1 and CDR2 (germline): MDHEN, SYDVKM. Between the trimmed V and J ends, which lost 6 bases and 8 bases, there was a span of 7 bases. The CDR3 runs 11 residues. Here the CDR3 DNA reads TGTGCCAGCAGGACCCGGGAAAAACTGTTTTTT. Its protein is CASRTREKLFF. Drawing the rest from reference TRBV28 and TRBJ1-4, the complete variable domain is DVKVTQSSRYLVKRTGEKVFLECVQDMDHENMFWYRQDPGLGLRLIYFSYDVKMKEKGDIPEGYSVSREKKERFSLILESASTNQTSMYLCASRTREKLFFGSGTQLSVL.

CDR3 amino acids: CASSRSSGGNNEQFF. The CDR3 DNA follows: TGTGCCAGCTCACGTTCGAGCGGGGGAAACAATGAGCAGTTCTTC. The chain is built from TRBV18 and TRBJ2-1; 8 nucleotides agree with TRBD2. V trimming: 4 bases; J trimming: 5 bases; junction bases outside the gene matches: 7. The CDR3 consists of 15 residues. Germline V gene sequence: CDR1 KGHSH, CDR2 LQKENI.

CDR3 loop: CASSTAGTGAAYEQYF. For the CDR3, the DNA is TGTGCCAGCAGCACCGCCGGGACAGGGGCCGCCTACGAGCAGTACTTC. The chain has TRBV6-2 or TRBV6-3 and TRBJ2-7; 10 nucleotides align to TRBD1. The length of the CDR3 is 16 residues. Germline-derived CDR1 and CDR2 are MNHEY and SVGEGT. V lost 6 bases, J lost 2 bases, and 10 bases stayed unmatched.

The sample holds one count of this clone. V is TRBV6-2 or TRBV6-3 and J is TRBJ2-6; a possible D gene is TRBD2 (5 bases). The CDR3 totals 19 residues. V was trimmed by 2 bases and J by 0 bases, leaving 17 bases between them. CDR1 is MNHEY, CDR2 SVGEGT, per germline. As DNA, the CDR3 is TGTGCCAGCAGTTACAGGAATACGGGGTACAGCTCTGGGGCCAACGTCCTGACTTTC. It yields the protein CASSYRNTGYSSGANVLTF.

The V gene is TRBV7-2, the J gene TRBJ1-1; D is unresolved. Between the trimmed V and J ends, which lost 2 bases and 0 bases, there was a span of 7 bases. Germline loops: CDR1 SGHTA, CDR2 FQGNSA. This CDR3 comprises 14 residues. The CDR3 region has the DNA TGTGCCAGCAGCTTAAACGGGTTGAACACTGAAGCTTTCTTT. Residues: CASSLNGLNTEAFF.

The rearrangement uses TRBV19 and TRBJ1-5; D gene ambiguous. V lost 6 bases and J 5 bases, leaving 8 bases between the germline ends. This CDR3 has 12 residues. Germline V gene lookup returns CDR1 LNHDA and CDR2 SQIVND (reference sequence). The CDR3 DNA sequence: TGTGCCAGTAGCGACGGGGATCAGCCCCAGCATTTT. This translates into CASSDGDQPQHF. Using reference TRBV19 and TRBJ1-5 for the parts outside the CDR3, the full variable domain is DGGITQSPKYLFRKEGQNVTLSCEQNLNHDAMYWYRQDPGQGLRLIYYSQIVNDFQKGDIAEGYSVSREKKESFPLTVTSAQKNPTAFYLCASSDGDQPQHFGDGTRLSIL.

The chain recombines TRBV9 with TRBJ2-2, with 8 bases aligning to TRBD1. With V trimmed by 0 bases and J by 1 base, 2 bases remained unmatched. In germline, CDR1 is SGDLS, CDR2 YYNGEE. This CDR3 spans 16 amino acids. The CDR3 sequence: CASSVEGQVNTGELFF. CDR3 nucleotide sequence: TGTGCCAGCAGCGTAGAGGGACAGGTGAACACCGGGGAGCTGTTTTTT.

Comment on this clone: At one end, the junction sequence differs from germline, possibly due to a read error. The J gene is TRBJ1-1, the V gene TRBV15; 7 nucleotides agree with TRBD1. The CDR3 consists of 14 residues. Germline CDR1 reads LNHNV; CDR2 reads YYDKDF (reference sequence). DNA of the CDR3: TGTGCCACCAGTAGAGGGGGCGCTCAGACTGAAGCTTTCTTT. Translating it yields CATSRGGAQTEAFF.

This clone has just one count. The CDR3 sequence: CASSRRLGGSSYEQYF. The DNA of the CDR3 is TGTGCCAGCAGCCGGCGACTAGGGGGAAGCTCCTACGAGCAGTACTTC. The chain is built from TRBV3-1 (or the pseudogene TRBV3-2) and TRBJ2-7; D is possibly TRBD1 or TRBD2 (6 bases each). CDR3 length: 16 residues. Per the germline V gene, CDR1 is LGHDT and CDR2 is YNNKEL (reference sequence). Trimming removed 4 bases at V and 0 bases at J, with 16 bases between.

The chain recombines TRBV7-2 with TRBJ1-2, with 8 nucleotides matching TRBD1. The CDR3 totals 19 residues. CDR1 and CDR2 from the germline V gene are SGHTA and FQGNSA. V lost 4 bases to trimming and J lost 4 bases; unmatched junction nucleotides: 20. The CDR3, as DNA: TGTGCCAGCAGCTCGTATCTATCGGAATCCAGGGGGCGGGCCTATGGCTACACCTTC. Protein: CASSSYLSESRGRAYGYTF.

The rearrangement joins TRBV19 to TRBJ1-6, with TRBD1 matching 10 bases. The CDR3 sequence is 16 residues long. Looked up from germline, CDR1 is LNHDA and CDR2 is SQIVND (reference sequence). J lost 7 bases, V lost 1 base, and 4 bases had no gene match. CDR3 nucleotides: TGTGCCAGTAGTATAGCGAGGACAGGGGGAAATTCACCCCTCCACTTT. This codes for CASSIARTGGNSPLHF.

This clone was seen more than once but under ten times. This sequence joins TRBV4-1 and TRBJ1-1; D might be TRBD1 (6 bases). V was shortened by 6 bases and J by 3 bases, with 14 bases between the two germline ends. This CDR3 is 14 amino acids long. Germline CDR1 and CDR2: MGHRA and YSYEKL. CDR3 amino acids: CASRLTGWDTEAFF. The CDR3 DNA reads as TGCGCCAGCAGGCTTACAGGGTGGGACACTGAAGCTTTCTTT.

V usage is TRBV7-2 and J usage is TRBJ1-5; D possibly corresponds to TRBD1 (5 bases). V lost 1 base and J 3 bases, leaving 10 bases between the germline ends. CDR1 is SGHTA and CDR2 is FQGNSA in the germline V gene. This CDR3 comprises 15 residues. CDR3 residues: CASSLGWGNNQPQHF. CDR3 nucleotide sequence: TGTGCCAGCAGCTTAGGATGGGGGAACAATCAGCCCCAGCATTTT.

The chain carries TRBV10-3 and TRBJ2-3, with TRBD1 matching 9 bases. The CDR3 extends over 14 amino acids. Germline-derived CDR1 and CDR2 are ENHRY and SYGVKD. J gave up 4 bases and V 8 bases, and 7 bases lay outside the gene matches. The CDR3 DNA is TGTGCCATCGGACAGGGGTCTGCCGCAGATACGCAGTATTTT. Translated, it gives CAIGQGSAADTQYF.

The rearrangement joins TRBV28 to TRBJ1-4; the D gene is possibly TRBD1 (5 bases). The CDR3 sequence is 18 residues long. Trimming stripped 2 bases from V and 0 bases from J, with 16 bases between. Per germline, CDR1 MDHEN and CDR2 SYDVKM. This chain's CDR3 is CASSLSLGTVATNEKLFF. The CDR3 DNA is TGTGCCAGCAGTTTAAGTCTGGGGACGGTCGCAACTAATGAAAAACTGTTTTTT.

DNA for the CDR3: TGTGCCAGCAGCGTAGGGCCGCCGGGACAGAGCTCTGGGGCCAACGTCCTGACTTTC. Translation: CASSVGPPGQSSGANVLTF. The chain recombines TRBV9 with TRBJ2-6, with 7 bases that match TRBD1. V trimming: 0 bases; J trimming: 0 bases; junction bases outside the gene matches: 9. The CDR3 is 19 amino acids. CDR1 and CDR2 from the germline V gene are SGDLS and YYNGEE.

The CDR3 region is CASSVSDRGNSPLHF. The CDR3 bases are TGTGCCAGCAGCGTAAGCGACAGGGGGAATTCACCCCTCCACTTT. This chain links TRBV9 with TRBJ1-6, with 9 bases fitting TRBD1. Trimming cost V 1 base and J 7 bases; bases outside gene matches: 3. The V gene's germline CDR1 is SGDLS and CDR2 YYNGEE. The CDR3 runs 15 residues.

This chain connects TRBV10-2 to TRBJ2-2; TRBD1 aligns across 7 bases. CDR1 is WSHSY, CDR2 SAAADI, per germline. The junction had 0 bases not matched to a gene; V was cut back by 2 bases and J by 3 bases. This CDR3 has 14 residues. The CDR3 nucleotides are TGCGCCAGCAGTGAGACAGGGGACACCGGGGAGCTGTTTTTT. It is translated as CASSETGDTGELFF.

This clone was seen only once. The chain has TRBV6-2 or TRBV6-3 and TRBJ2-1; tentative D call: TRBD2 (5 bases). CDR1 is MNHEY and CDR2 is SVGEGT in the germline V gene. The CDR3 has 13 residues. V was cut by 2 bases and J by 6 bases, with 8 bases left in between. CDR3 sequence (DNA): TGTGCCAGCAGTTACAATCGGGGCAATGAGCAGTTCTTC. This sequence encodes CASSYNRGNEQFF.

The chain employs TRBV28 and TRBJ2-2, with 7 positions matching TRBD1. Trimming removed 2 bases from V and 1 base from J; junction bases left unmatched: 4. Germline assignment: CDR1 MDHEN and CDR2 SYDVKM. The CDR3 is 16 residues long. The CDR3 loop is CASSLQGQLNTGELFF. DNA for the CDR3: TGTGCCAGCAGTTTACAGGGACAGCTGAACACCGGGGAGCTGTTTTTT.

The chain employs TRBV9 and TRBJ2-1, with unresolved D. The germline V gene encodes CDR1 SGDLS and CDR2 YYNGEE. Trimming removed 0 bases at V and 6 bases at J, with 10 bases between. The CDR3 sequence is 14 residues long. CDR3 bases: TGTGCCAGCAGCGTAGCTGCACAACTCAATGAGCAGTTCTTC. Its protein is CASSVAAQLNEQFF.

This clone was seen only a few times. The chain carries TRBV3-1 (or the pseudogene TRBV3-2) and TRBJ1-5, with D unclear. The V end was cut by 4 bases, the J end by 0 bases, with 10 bases between. The germline CDR1 and CDR2 sequences are LGHDT and YNNKEL (reference sequence). The CDR3 loop spans 15 amino acids. The CDR3 reads CASSPTRNSNQPQHF. CDR3 nucleotide sequence: TGTGCCAGCAGCCCCACCAGGAATAGCAATCAGCCCCAGCATTTT.

V gene TRBV3-1 (or the pseudogene TRBV3-2) combines with J gene TRBJ1-6, with unresolved D. Per the germline V gene, CDR1 is LGHDT and CDR2 is YNNKEL (reference sequence). The CDR3 is 14 residues long. V was trimmed by 3 bases and J by 9 bases, leaving 12 bases between them. The CDR3 is CASSHRSGSSPLHF. CDR3 DNA: TGTGCCAGCAGCCACAGGTCCGGGAGTTCACCCCTCCACTTT.

J is TRBJ2-1 and V is TRBV19, with 9 bases that match TRBD1. The CDR3 loop spans 15 amino acids. The germline V gene encodes CDR1 LNHDA and CDR2 SQIVND (reference sequence). Trimming cost V 5 bases and J 3 bases; bases outside gene matches: 5. DNA of the CDR3: TGTGCCAGTAGTCCCGGACAGGGGTTCTACAATGAGCAGTTCTTC. This sequence encodes CASSPGQGFYNEQFF.